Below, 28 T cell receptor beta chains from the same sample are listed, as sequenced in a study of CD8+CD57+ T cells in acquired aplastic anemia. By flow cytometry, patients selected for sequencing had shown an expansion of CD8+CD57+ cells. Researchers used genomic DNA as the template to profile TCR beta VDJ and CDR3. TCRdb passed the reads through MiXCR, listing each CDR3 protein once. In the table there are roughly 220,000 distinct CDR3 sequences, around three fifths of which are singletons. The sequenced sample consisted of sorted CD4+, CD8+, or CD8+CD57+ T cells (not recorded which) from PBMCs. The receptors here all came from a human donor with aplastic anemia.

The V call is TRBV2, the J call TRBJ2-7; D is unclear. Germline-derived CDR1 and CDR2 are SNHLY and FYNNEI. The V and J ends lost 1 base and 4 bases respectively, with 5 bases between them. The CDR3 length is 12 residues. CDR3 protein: CASSEDTYEQYF. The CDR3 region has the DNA TGTGCCAGCAGTGAAGACACTTACGAGCAGTACTTC. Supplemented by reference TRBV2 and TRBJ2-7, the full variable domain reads EPEVTQTPSHQVTQMGQEVILRCVPISNHLYFYWYRQILGQKVEFLVSFYNNEISEKSEIFDDQFSVERPDGSNFTLKIRSTKLEDSAMYFCASSEDTYEQYFGPGTRLTVT.

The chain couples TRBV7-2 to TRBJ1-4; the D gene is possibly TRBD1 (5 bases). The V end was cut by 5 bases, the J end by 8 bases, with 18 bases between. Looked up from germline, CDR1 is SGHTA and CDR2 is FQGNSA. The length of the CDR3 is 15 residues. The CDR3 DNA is TGTGCCAGCAGCCTAAGGGGCACTCGGGGCGAAAAACTGTTTTTT. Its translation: CASSLRGTRGEKLFF.

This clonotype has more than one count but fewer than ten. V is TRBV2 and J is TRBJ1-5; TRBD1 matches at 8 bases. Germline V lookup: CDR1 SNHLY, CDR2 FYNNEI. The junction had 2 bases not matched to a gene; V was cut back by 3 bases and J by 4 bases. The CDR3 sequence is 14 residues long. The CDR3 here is CASSDRQGNQPQHF. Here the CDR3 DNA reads TGTGCCAGCAGTGATCGACAGGGGAATCAGCCCCAGCATTTT.

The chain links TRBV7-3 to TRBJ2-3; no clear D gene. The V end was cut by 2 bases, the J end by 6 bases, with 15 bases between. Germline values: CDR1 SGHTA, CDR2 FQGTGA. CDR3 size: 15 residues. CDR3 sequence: CASSLAVESLDTQYF. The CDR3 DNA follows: TGTGCCAGCAGCTTAGCCGTTGAGTCCCTGGATACGCAGTATTTT.

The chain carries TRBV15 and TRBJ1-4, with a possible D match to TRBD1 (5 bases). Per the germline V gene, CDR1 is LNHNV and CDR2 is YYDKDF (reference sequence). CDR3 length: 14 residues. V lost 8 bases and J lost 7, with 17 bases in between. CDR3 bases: TGTGCCACCTGCGAAAATCAGGGTTGTGAAAAACTGTTTTTT. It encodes CATCENQGCEKLFF.

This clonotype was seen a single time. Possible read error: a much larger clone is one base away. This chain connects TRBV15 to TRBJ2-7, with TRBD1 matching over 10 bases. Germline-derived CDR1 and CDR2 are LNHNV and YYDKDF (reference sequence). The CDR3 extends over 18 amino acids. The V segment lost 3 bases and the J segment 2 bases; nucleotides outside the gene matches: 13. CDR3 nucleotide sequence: TGTGCCACCAGCAGCTCCAGGTCGGGACAGGGGTGGGCCTACGAGCAGTACTTC. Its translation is CATSSSRSGQGWAYEQYF. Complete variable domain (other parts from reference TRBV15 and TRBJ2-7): DAMVIQNPRYQVTQFGKPVTLSCSQTLNHNVMYWYQQKSSQAPKLLFHYYDKDFNNEADTPDNFQSRRPNTSFCFLDIRSPGLGDTAMYLCATSSSRSGQGWAYEQYFGPGTRLTVT.

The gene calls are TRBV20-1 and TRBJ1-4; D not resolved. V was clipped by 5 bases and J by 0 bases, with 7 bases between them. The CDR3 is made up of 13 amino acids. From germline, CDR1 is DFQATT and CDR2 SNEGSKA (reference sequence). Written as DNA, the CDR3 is TGCAGTGCTCTCATAGCAACTAATGAAAAACTGTTTTTT. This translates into CSALIATNEKLFF.

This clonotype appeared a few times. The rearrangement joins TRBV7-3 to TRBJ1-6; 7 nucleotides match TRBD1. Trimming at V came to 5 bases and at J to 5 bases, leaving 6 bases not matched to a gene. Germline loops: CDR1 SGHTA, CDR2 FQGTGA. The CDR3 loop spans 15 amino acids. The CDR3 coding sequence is TGTGCCAGCAGCCTCACAGGGGCTAATAATTCACCCCTCCACTTT. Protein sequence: CASSLTGANNSPLHF. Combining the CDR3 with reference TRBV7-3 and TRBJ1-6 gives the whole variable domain GAGVSQTPSNKVTEKGKYVELRCDPISGHTALYWYRQSLGQGPEFLIYFQGTGAADDSGLPNDRFFAVRPEGSVSTLKIQRTERGDSAVYLCASSLTGANNSPLHFGNGTRLTVT.

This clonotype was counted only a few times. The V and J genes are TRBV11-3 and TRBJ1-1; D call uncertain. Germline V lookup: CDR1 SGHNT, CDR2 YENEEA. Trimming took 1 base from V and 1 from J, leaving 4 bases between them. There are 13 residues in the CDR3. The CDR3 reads CASSLVENTEAFF. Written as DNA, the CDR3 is TGTGCCAGCAGCTTAGTAGAGAACACTGAAGCTTTCTTT.

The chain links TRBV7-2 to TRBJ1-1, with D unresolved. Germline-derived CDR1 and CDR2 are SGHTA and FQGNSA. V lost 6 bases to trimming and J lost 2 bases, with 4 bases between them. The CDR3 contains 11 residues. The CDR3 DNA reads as TGTGCCAGCAGGATAAACACTGAAGCTTTCTTT. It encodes CASRINTEAFF.

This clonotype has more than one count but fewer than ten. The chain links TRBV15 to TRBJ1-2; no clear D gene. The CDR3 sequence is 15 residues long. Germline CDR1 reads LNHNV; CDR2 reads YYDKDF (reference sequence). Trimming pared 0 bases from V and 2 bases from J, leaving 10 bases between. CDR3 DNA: TGTGCCACCAGCAGAGATTTTGGAGGAAACTATGGCTACACCTTC. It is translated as CATSRDFGGNYGYTF.

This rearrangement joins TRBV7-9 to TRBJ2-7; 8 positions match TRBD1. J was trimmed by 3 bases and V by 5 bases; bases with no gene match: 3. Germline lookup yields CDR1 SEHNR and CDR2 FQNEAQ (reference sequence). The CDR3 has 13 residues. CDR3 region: CASSMGQDYEQYF. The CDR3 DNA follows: TGTGCCAGCAGCATGGGACAGGACTACGAGCAGTACTTC.

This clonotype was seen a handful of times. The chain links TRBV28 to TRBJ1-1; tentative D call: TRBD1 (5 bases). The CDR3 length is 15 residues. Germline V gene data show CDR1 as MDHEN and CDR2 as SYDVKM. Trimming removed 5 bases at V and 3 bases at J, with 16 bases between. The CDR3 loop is CASSPRSAGYTEAFF. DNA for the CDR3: TGTGCCAGCAGTCCCAGGTCAGCAGGGTACACTGAAGCTTTCTTT.

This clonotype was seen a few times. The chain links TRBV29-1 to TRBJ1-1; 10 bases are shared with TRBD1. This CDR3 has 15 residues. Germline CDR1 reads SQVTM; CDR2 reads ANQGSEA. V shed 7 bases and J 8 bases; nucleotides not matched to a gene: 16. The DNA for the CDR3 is TGCAGCGCTGGCTTAGGGACAGGGGTTGGGGGCGAAGCTTTCTTT. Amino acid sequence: CSAGLGTGVGGEAFF.

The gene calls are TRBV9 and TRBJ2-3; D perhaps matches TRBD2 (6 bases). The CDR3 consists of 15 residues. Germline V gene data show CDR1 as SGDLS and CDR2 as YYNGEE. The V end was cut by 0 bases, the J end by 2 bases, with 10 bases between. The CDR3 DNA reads TGTGCCAGCAGCGTAGCAGGCGGGACCACAGATACGCAGTATTTT. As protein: CASSVAGGTTDTQYF.

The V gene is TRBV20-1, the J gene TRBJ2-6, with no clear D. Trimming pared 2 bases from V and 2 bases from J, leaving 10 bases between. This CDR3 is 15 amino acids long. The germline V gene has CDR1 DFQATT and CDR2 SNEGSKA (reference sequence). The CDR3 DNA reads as TGCAGTGCTAGACCACCGGCCACTGGGGCCAACGTCCTGACTTTC. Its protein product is CSARPPATGANVLTF.

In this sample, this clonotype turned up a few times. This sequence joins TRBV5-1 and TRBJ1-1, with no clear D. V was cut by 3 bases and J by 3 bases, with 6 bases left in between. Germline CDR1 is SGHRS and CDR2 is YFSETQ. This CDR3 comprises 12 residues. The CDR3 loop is CASSSWDTEAFF. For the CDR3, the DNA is TGCGCCAGCAGCTCCTGGGACACTGAAGCTTTCTTT.

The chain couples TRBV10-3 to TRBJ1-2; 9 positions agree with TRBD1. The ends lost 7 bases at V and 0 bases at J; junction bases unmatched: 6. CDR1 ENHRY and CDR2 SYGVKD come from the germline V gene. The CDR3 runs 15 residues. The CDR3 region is CAIMTGGTANYGYTF. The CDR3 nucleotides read TGTGCCATCATGACAGGGGGAACCGCTAACTATGGCTACACCTTC.

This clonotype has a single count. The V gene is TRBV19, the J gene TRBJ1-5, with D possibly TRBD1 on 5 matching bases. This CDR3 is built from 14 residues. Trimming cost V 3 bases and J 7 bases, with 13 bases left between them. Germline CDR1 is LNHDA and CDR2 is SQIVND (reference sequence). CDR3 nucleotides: TGTGCCAGTAGTATTATTCAGGGAGGACAGCCCCAGCATTTT. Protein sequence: CASSIIQGGQPQHF.

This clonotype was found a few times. The CDR3 loop is CSVERGTHEQYF. The CDR3 nucleotides read TGCAGCGTTGAGCGGGGGACCCACGAGCAGTACTTC. The rearrangement uses TRBV29-1 and TRBJ2-7; TRBD2 aligns across 7 bases. Germline trimming cut 3 bases from V and 5 bases from J; bases unmatched to any gene: 4. The CDR3 is 12 amino acids. In germline, CDR1 is SQVTM, CDR2 ANQGSEA.

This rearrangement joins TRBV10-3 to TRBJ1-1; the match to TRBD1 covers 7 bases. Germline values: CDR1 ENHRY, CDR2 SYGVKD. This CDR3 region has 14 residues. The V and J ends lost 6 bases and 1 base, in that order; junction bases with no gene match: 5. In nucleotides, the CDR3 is TGTGCCATCAGCCCGACAGGGACGAACACTGAAGCTTTCTTT. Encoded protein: CAISPTGTNTEAFF.

The CDR3 here is CSAPLGAKNIQYF. CDR3 coding DNA: TGCAGTGCCCCCCTCGGAGCCAAAAACATTCAGTACTTC. This chain connects TRBV20-1 to TRBJ2-4; D is ambiguous. The germline V gene encodes CDR1 DFQATT and CDR2 SNEGSKA (reference sequence). V lost 6 bases and J 0 bases, leaving 9 bases between the germline ends. The CDR3 is 13 amino acids.

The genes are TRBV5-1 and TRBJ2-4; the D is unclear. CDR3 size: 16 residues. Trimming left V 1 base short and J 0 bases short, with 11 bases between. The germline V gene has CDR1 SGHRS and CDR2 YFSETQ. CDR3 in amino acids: CASSLTERLAKNIQYF. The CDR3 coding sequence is TGCGCCAGCAGCTTGACGGAGAGGCTAGCCAAAAACATTCAGTACTTC.

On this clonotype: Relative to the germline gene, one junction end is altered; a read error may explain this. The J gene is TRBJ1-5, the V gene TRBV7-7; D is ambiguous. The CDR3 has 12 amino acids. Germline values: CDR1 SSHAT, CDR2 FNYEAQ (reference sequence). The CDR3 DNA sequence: TGTGCTAGCAGCTTAGCGGACGCCGTTTTGCATTTT. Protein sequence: CASSLADAVLHF. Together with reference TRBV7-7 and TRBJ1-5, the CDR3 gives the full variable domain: GAGVSQSPRYKVTKRGQDVTLRCDPISSHATLYWYQQALGQGPEFLTYFNYEAQPDKSGLPSDRFSAERPEGSISTLTIQRTEQRDSAMYRCASSLADAVLHFGDGTRLSIL.

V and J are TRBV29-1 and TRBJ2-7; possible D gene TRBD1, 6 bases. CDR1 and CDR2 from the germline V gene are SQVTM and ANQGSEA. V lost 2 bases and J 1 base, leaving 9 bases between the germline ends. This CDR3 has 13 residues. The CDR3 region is CSVEYRESYEQYF. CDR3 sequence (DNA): TGCAGCGTTGAATACAGGGAGTCCTACGAGCAGTACTTC.

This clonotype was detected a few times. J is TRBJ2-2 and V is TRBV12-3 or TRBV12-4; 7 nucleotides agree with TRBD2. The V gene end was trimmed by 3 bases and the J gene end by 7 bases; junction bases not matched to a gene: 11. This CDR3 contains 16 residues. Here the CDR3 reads CASSLFPSGVNGELFF. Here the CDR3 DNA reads TGTGCCAGCAGTTTGTTCCCTAGCGGCGTGAACGGGGAGCTGTTTTTT.

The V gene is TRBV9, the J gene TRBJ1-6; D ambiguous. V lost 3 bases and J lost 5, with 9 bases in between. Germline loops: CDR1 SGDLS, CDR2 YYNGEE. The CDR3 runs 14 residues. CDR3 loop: CASSALHNNSPLHF. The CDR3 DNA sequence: TGTGCCAGCAGCGCTCTCCACAATAATTCACCCCTCCACTTT. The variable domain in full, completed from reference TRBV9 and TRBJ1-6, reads DSGVTQTPKHLITATGQRVTLRCSPRSGDLSVYWYQQSLDQGLQFLIQYYNGEERAKGNILERFSAQQFPDLHSELNLSSLELGDSALYFCASSALHNNSPLHFGNGTRLTVT.

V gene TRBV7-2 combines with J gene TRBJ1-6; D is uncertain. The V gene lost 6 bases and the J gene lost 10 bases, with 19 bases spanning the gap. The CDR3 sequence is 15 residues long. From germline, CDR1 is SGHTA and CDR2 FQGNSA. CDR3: CASRSAQEGRSPLHF. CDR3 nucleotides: TGTGCCAGCAGGTCAGCCCAGGAGGGAAGATCACCCCTCCACTTT.